The T cell receptor beta chain described here comes from a study of identical twins. Germline V gene data show CDR1 as SGHVS and CDR2 as FNYEAQ. The trim removed 5 bases at V and 2 bases at J, leaving 5 bases unmatched. The CDR3 contains 15 residues. TCRdb used MiXCR to reprocess the 5' RACE reads, holding one entry per CDR3 protein. The sample lists some 190,000 distinct CDR3 sequences, approximately 16% occurring once. This sample also appeared in a second study, on T cells expressing NK-cell markers.

This clonotype originated in a woman under 30 in good health. The sequenced sample was CD8+ T cells sorted from blood. The rearrangement links TRBV7-6 to TRBJ2-7, with TRBD1 matching 11 bases. CDR3 nucleotide sequence: TGTGCCAGCAGCCCTGGGGGACAGGGGGCCTACGAGCAGTACTTC. As protein: CASSPGGQGAYEQYF.